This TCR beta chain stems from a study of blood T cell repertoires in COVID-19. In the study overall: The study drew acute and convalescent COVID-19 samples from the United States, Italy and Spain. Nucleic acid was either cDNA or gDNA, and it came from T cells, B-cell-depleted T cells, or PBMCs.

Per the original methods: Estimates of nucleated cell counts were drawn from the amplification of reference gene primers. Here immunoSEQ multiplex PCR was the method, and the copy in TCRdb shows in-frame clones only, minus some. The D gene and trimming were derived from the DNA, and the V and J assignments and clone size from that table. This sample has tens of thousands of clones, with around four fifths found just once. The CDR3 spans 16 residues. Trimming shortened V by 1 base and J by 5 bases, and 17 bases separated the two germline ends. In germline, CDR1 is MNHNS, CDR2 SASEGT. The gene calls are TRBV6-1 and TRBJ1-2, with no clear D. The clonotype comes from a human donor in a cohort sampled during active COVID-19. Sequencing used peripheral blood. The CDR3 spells CASSEVFGGQHYGYTF. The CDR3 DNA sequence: TGTGCCAGCAGTGAAGTTTTCGGAGGGCAGCATTATGGCTACACCTTC.